This T cell receptor beta chain appears in the sequencing data of a study of blood T cell repertoires in COVID-19 (TCRdb year 2020). A note on the overall study: Samples from collaborators originated in the United States, Italy and Spain and spanned both the acute and convalescent phases of COVID-19. The prospective study material was composed of cDNA or gDNA derived from T cells, B-cell-depleted T cells, or PBMCs. Subjects who had been exposed to COVID-19, were actively infected with it, or had recovered from it provided the deeply sampled blood TCRbeta repertoires that made up the dataset. A freely available public database, intended as a resource for researchers studying the immune response to SARS-CoV-2, is where the repertoires were released. Samples were obtained from the ongoing ImmuneRACE study (first 160 participants) and from about 1,300 subjects provided by 6 global collaborators. A de-identified subject ID, COVID-19 status, age in years and sex were almost always included in the sample metadata. Where available, HLA class I and class II types were taken from metadata supplied by the sample provider and were not determined by assay-based typing.

One collaborating source in Seattle enrolled patients during active infection and followed them longitudinally through the course of disease. Each collaborating institution followed its own protocols to collect whole blood in K2EDTA tubes. For TCRbeta analysis, collaborators shipped samples in one of three forms: frozen whole blood, isolated PBMCs, or DNA extracted from either of those sample types. TCRbeta CDR3 regions were amplified from genomic DNA by means of the immunoSEQ Assay, a bias-controlled multiplex PCR. On the authors' methods: Within the assay, amplification of reference gene primers was used to estimate how many nucleated cells each sample contained. To quantify the absolute abundance of each unique TCRbeta CDR3 rearrangement, sequence reads were collapsed and filtered. For each sample, productive Simpson clonality was calculated as the square root of Simpson's diversity index over productive rearrangements. TCRdb took this table from immuneACCESS and kept in-frame rearrangements with V and J called. Such tables lack part of the clones; where checked against another copy, unresolved V genes explain under half of the gap, and the rest is unexplained. The D gene and trimming were derived from the DNA, and the V and J assignments and clone size from that table. The sample profile shows about 160,000 clones; about 85% of them were found once. Under 6% of the sample is taken by the ten largest.

The germline V gene supplies CDR1 WSHSY and CDR2 SAAADI. CDR3 length: 13 amino acids, cysteine to phenylalanine. The kept DNA is CDR3 alone, 39 bases in frame from the first base. V is cut by 8 bases and J by 8 bases, and the space between the germline ends is 15 bases. As for this clone: No antigen is known for it. The record has no base qualities; no much larger clone is one base away.

The research as a whole found: Clinical and demographic metadata were provided uncurated, with the amount varying by source and participant.

Recombination joined TRBV10-2 with TRBJ1-4; the D gene is possibly TRBD1, with 6 bases matching. Sample: peripheral blood. The sequence derives from a woman aged 50 to 65 with COVID-19, enrolled during active disease. The nucleotide sequence is given as TGCGCCAGCGGGACAAGGAACGGCGAAAAACTGTTTTTT. It is translated as CASGTRNGEKLFF.